The 2 T cell receptor beta chains below were found in one sample sequenced in a study of blood T cell repertoires in COVID-19. The table came from immunoSEQ multiplex PCR; TCRdb's copy has only in-frame clones and leaves some out. The sample has 180,000 or so clones; about 91% are singletons. The sample comprised PBMCs or T cells enriched from blood (not recorded which). The receptors shown here come from a woman aged 40 to 55 with acute COVID-19.

CDR3: CASSTRQDSNQPQHF. DNA for the CDR3: TGTGCCAGTAGTACGAGACAGGATAGCAATCAGCCCCAGCATTTT. The chain links TRBV19 to TRBJ1-5; TRBD1 might be the D (6 bases). Germline loops: CDR1 LNHDA, CDR2 SQIVND (reference sequence). V lost 4 bases and J 0 bases, leaving 10 bases between the germline ends. The CDR3 is made up of 15 amino acids.

This clone occurred once. Written as DNA, the CDR3 is TGTGCCAGCAGCCCAGGGGGACTAGCGGGATCCTACGAGCAGTACTTC. It encodes CASSPGGLAGSYEQYF. This chain uses TRBV7-9 with TRBJ2-7; 13 nucleotides match TRBD2. CDR1 is SEHNR, CDR2 FQNEAQ, per germline (reference sequence). The ends lost 5 bases at V and 1 base at J; junction bases unmatched: 5. The CDR3 covers 16 residues. Looking up the rest from reference TRBV7-9 and TRBJ2-7 gives the full variable domain: DTGVSQNPRHKITKRGQNVTFRCDPISEHNRLYWYRQTLGQGPEFLTYFQNEAQLEKSRLLSDRFSAERPKGSFSTLEIQRTEQGDSAMYLCASSPGGLAGSYEQYFGPGTRLTVT.